The source of this T cell receptor (beta chain) is a study of shared clonotypes between healthy human individuals (dated by TCRdb to about 2020). For the wider study: The cohort comprised a couple of women and a few men aged 18 to 49 years. To increase sequencing depth and limit assay-specific biases, different laboratories used diverse techniques to prepare libraries and sequence TCR repertoires. To estimate repertoire size and how much clonotype sharing occurs between individuals, the study deeply sequenced the blood TCR repertoires of several healthy adults. For each donor, CD4 naive and CD4 memory were each given three plates, CD8 naive was given two plates, and CD8 memory was given one plate. Leukapheresis yielded between about 0.9 and 9.5 billion PBMCs per donor.

The CDR3 covers 12 residues, taking in both the cysteine and the phenylalanine. Just the 36-base CDR3 DNA is kept, in frame starting at base 1. V and J lose 2 bases and 9 bases, and a span of 8 bases separates them. Per the germline V gene, MNHNS is the CDR1 and SASEGT is the CDR2. Note on this clone: Its antigen remains undetermined. Base quality data are lacking; no much larger clone is found one base away.

Findings and caveats that apply to the study as a whole: Rarefaction of sorted-subset datasets indicated incomplete sequencing despite the large sequencing depth. When a handful of donors were compared, the shared fraction of clonotypes was about 5.4% for naive CD4, less than 4% for naive CD8, 2% to 2.5% for memory CD4, and less than 0.5% for memory CD8. Because the study included only a small number of donors, the genetic and exposure-history diversity represented was limited. Naive subsets generally had larger estimated clonotype richness than memory subsets. Based on pairwise subsampling, the degree of clonotype sharing among donors was expected to be affected by sequencing depth. Sampling was limited to blood, and TCR repertoires in tissue likely differ from TCR repertoires in blood. Clonotypes shared by all four sorted-subset donors showed higher generation probabilities than non-shared clonotypes.

Using the deep immunoSEQ assay, multiplex PCR amplified TCR CDR3 regions from genomic DNA. Extracted genomic DNA from each cell subset was spread evenly across all wells of several immunoSEQ 96-well plates, with each plate serving as a replicate. For sorted subsets, each replicate PCR was loaded with 200 to 250 ng genomic DNA, equivalent to 30,000 to 35,000 T cell genomes. Purified libraries were quantified with a Qubit 3.0 fluorometer, sized on a Bioanalyzer 2100, and re-quantified with the KAPA Library Quantification kit. A separate single-read 150-cycle Illumina NextSeq 550 flow cell was used to sequence each immunoSEQ 96-well plate. The paper's processing steps were these. The immunoSEQ output contained only junctional sequences without quality scores, so filtering could not match that applied to full-length reads. Sequences were annotated with PyIR, a Python wrapper for IgBLAST v1.9, and V/J genes and CDR3 were assigned using IMGT germline references. Reads with weak V/J assignments (E-value above 1e-6), missing CDR3, stop codons, out-of-frame junctions, or ambiguous translated residues were removed. A V3J clonotype was defined by an identical inferred V gene, J gene, and CDR3 amino acid sequence. Percentage overlap between repertoires was computed as shared unique clonotypes divided by the size of the smaller repertoire. Repertoire richness was assessed with RTK rarefaction, the Chao1 estimator, and Recon v2.1 estimates of unobserved clonotypes. OLGA was used to compute generation probabilities for all TCRbeta clonotypes that the gDNA method yielded from four donors. Here the immuneACCESS table is served through TCRdb, limited to in-frame sequences with V and J called. Missing clones are a known gap in these copies; in checked studies unresolved V genes cover under half, and the rest lacks a known reason. V and J calls and clone size are given by that table; D and trimming were obtained from the DNA. The sample table contains more than 1,200,000 clones; only one count was recorded for about 98.5% of them. The ten top clones hold around 0.33% of the sample.

The donors were healthy, HIV-negative adults with no recently reported acute infections or vaccinations. All donors were Caucasian adults living in Nashville, Tennessee, USA. Magnetic negative selection was used to enrich CD4+ T cells, after which naive cells were positively selected on CD45RA and the negative fraction became the memory subset. Blood was obtained by leukapheresis, after which PBMCs were separated by Ficoll-Histopaque density gradient centrifugation and cryopreserved in liquid nitrogen vapor phase. Purity and quantity of every magnetically sorted T cell population were checked by analytical flow cytometry. Genomic DNA was isolated from every sorted fraction and measured by UV absorbance on a Nanodrop 2000c.

The source material was naive CD4+ T cells sorted from blood. The meaning of the sample's cell subset or site label: CD45RA+ positively selected. The clonotype originates from a young man in good health. Recombination connected TRBV6-1 to TRBJ1-5; the best D guess is TRBD1, with 5 bases matching. The CDR3 has the sequence CASSEWGRPQHF. The DNA sequence is given as TGTGCCAGCAGTGAATGGGGGAGGCCCCAGCATTTT.